These T cell receptor beta chains were read from a single sample in a study of T cells in Graves' hyperthyroidism and ophthalmopathy. TCRdb ran MiXCR on the multiplex PCR reads and lists one entry per CDR3 protein. The data hold 250,000 or so distinct CDR3 sequences, with roughly 15% observed a single time. Sequenced: blood. These receptors came from a woman aged 18 to 35 with Graves' ophthalmopathy. Each CDR3 is given without its conserved first and last residue.

j_call v_call cdr3_aa
TRBJ2-2 TRBV30 AWGLVTGELF
TRBJ1-2 TRBV3-1 ASSQGTGIYYGYT
TRBJ1-1 TRBV3-1 ASSQDRTGRTEAF
TRBJ1-1 TRBV30 AWRAPDRGRTEAF
TRBJ1-2 TRBV3-1 ASSPDRGLNYGYT
TRBJ2-2 TRBV30 AHGTTGELF
TRBJ1-1 TRBV19 ASSISSKTEAF
TRBJ1-2 TRBV12-3/TRBV12-4 ASNDWSGTARYT
TRBJ2-1 TRBV7-2 ASSYKPGQGGVSYNEQF
TRBJ1-4 TRBV6-1 ASSAGTFFSTNEKLF
TRBJ1-2 TRBV6-1 ASSERGGSLGGYT
TRBJ1-4 TRBV20-1 STRHRQKGEKLF
TRBJ2-1 TRBV27 ASSLYTSGVNEQF
TRBJ1-4 TRBV4-1 ASSQGATKEKLF
TRBJ2-7 TRBV12-3/TRBV12-4 ASRAPGYEQY
TRBJ2-7 TRBV11-2 ASSLVVNHEQY
TRBJ2-5 TRBV7-2 ASSLSKLAGSEGETQY
TRBJ1-1 TRBV6-1 ASSYAGHSTEAF
TRBJ1-2 TRBV29-1 SVVRGLSYGYT
TRBJ2-2 TRBV4-1 ASSQDRQGRGWELF
TRBJ2-2 TRBV27 ASSLGSWYSPNTGELF
TRBJ1-5 TRBV28 ASHGTGGSRQPQH
TRBJ2-1 TRBV3-1 ASSQISGDEQF
TRBJ1-5 TRBV12-3/TRBV12-4 ASSLAAQGLDQPQH
TRBJ2-5 TRBV6-5 ASSYRVGETQY
TRBJ2-7 TRBV28 ASSFPVGRGTYEQY
TRBJ2-7 TRBV7-9 ASSLASGRESYEQY
TRBJ2-2 TRBV6-1 ATKYTGELF
TRBJ2-1 TRBV19 ASSIDHDRAFYNEQF
TRBJ2-6 TRBV30 AWSGANVLT
TRBJ2-2 TRBV7-3 ASSSSASQGELF
TRBJ1-2 TRBV7-9 ASSPQTGPGVYGYT
TRBJ1-1 TRBV5-6 ASSYAGGSNTEAF
TRBJ2-7 TRBV7-2 ASSLVLAGVHYEQY
TRBJ2-2 TRBV28 ASSPDRRELF
TRBJ1-4 TRBV3-1 ASSQDHRRANEKLF
TRBJ2-1 TRBV3-1 ASSQVRGLDQYNEQF
TRBJ2-1 TRBV4-2 ASSQGVGGKGDNEQF
TRBJ2-7 TRBV6-1 ASSYGTGGEQY
TRBJ1-2 TRBV30 AWDRGYVGYT
TRBJ2-7 TRBV11-2 ASSPAGWQVSYEQY
TRBJ2-3 TRBV7-9 ASSSDPERMAVTDTQY
TRBJ1-2 TRBV5-5 ASSLVDRLNYGYT
TRBJ1-1 TRBV12-3/TRBV12-4 ASSFTGLLTEAF
TRBJ1-1 TRBV18 ASSLLSFEAF
TRBJ1-6 TRBV5-6 ASSYDREGSPLH